Following are 14 T cell receptor beta chains from one sample sequenced in a study of OX40 agonist ivuxolimab in advanced cancers. Libraries were prepared by immunoSEQ multiplex PCR; TCRdb keeps only in-frame clonotypes and omits some of them. The sample has around 33,000 clones, about four fifths seen once. Sequenced here: CD4+ or CD8+ T cells sorted from blood, sampled in a trial of the OX40 agonist ivuxolimab. These receptors were taken from an adult with an advanced solid tumor such as melanoma, head and neck, liver or kidney cancer.

The rearrangement links TRBV4-3 to TRBJ1-4; D not certain. V was cut by 4 bases and J by 8 bases, with 14 bases left in between. The V gene's germline CDR1 is LGHNA and CDR2 YSLEER. The CDR3 runs to 14 residues. CDR3 sequence reads: CASSPLGSEEKLFF. CDR3 sequence (DNA): TGCGCCAGCAGCCCCTTAGGGTCGGAAGAAAAACTGTTTTTT.

There are a few counts of this clone. An end of the junction differs from the germline gene, which may be a read error. The V gene is TRBV7-7, the J gene TRBJ2-5, with a tentative D call TRBD1 (5 bases). The germline gives CDR1 SSHAT, CDR2 FNYEAQ (reference sequence). The CDR3 length is 15 residues. In nucleotides, the CDR3 is TGTGCTAGCAGCATGGGTAGGGGTATACAAGAGACCCAGTACTTC. Its protein product is CASSMGRGIQETQYF.

This clone was observed a handful of times. This rearrangement joins TRBV19 to TRBJ1-1; weak D call: TRBD1 (5 bases). The CDR3 is 12 residues long. V lost 6 bases and J lost 3, with 8 bases in between. CDR1 is LNHDA, CDR2 SQIVND, per germline (reference sequence). This chain's CDR3 is CASRGEYTEAFF. As DNA, the CDR3 is TGTGCCAGTAGAGGGGAATACACTGAAGCTTTCTTT.

The CDR3 region has the DNA TGCGCCAGCAGTGAGCGGCCGACGGGACAGCAGTTCTTC. It yields the protein CASSERPTGQQFF. This rearrangement joins TRBV10-1 to TRBJ2-1; the D gene could be TRBD1 or TRBD2 (5 bases each). CDR3 length equals 13 residues. The germline V and J ends were trimmed by 2 bases and 11 bases, with 13 bases remaining between them. Germline CDR1 and CDR2: WNHNN and SYGVQD (reference sequence).

The chain couples TRBV4-3 to TRBJ2-1; TRBD2 aligns across 8 bases. After removal of 0 bases from V and 9 bases from J, the junction contained 13 bases not matched to a gene. The CDR3 totals 17 residues. The V gene's germline CDR1 is LGHNA and CDR2 YSLEER. CDR3 amino acids: CASSQDRKGLGLTEQFF. CDR3 bases: TGCGCCAGCAGCCAAGATCGAAAGGGACTAGGATTAACTGAGCAGTTCTTC.

The CDR3 is CAGGRTLGGRSPLHF. The CDR3 DNA is TGCGCCGGCGGAAGGACCCTCGGGGGTCGGTCACCCCTCCACTTT. The chain uses TRBV4-3 and TRBJ1-6, with D possibly matching TRBD1 (5 bases). CDR3 length: 15 residues. Germline CDR1 LGHNA, CDR2 YSLEER. Trimming took 11 bases from V and 10 from J, leaving 24 bases between them.

CDR3 amino acids: CASTFTDTQYF. As DNA, the CDR3 is TGTGCCAGCACTTTCACAGATACGCAGTATTTT. The V gene is TRBV6-1, the J gene TRBJ2-3; D gene unclear. Germline values: CDR1 MNHNS, CDR2 SASEGT. The CDR3 runs 11 residues. The V gene lost 7 bases and the J gene lost 2 bases, with 4 bases spanning the gap.

The gene calls are TRBV9 and TRBJ2-7, with 8 bases fitting TRBD2. Unmatched junction bases numbered 16, after V lost 4 bases and J lost 4 bases. CDR1 and CDR2 (germline): SGDLS, YYNGEE. CDR3 length equals 17 residues. The CDR3 protein is CASSSPLGAGEIYEQYF. In DNA form, the CDR3 reads TGTGCCAGCAGCTCCCCCCTAGGAGCGGGAGAGATTTACGAGCAGTACTTC.

As DNA, the CDR3 is TGCGCCAGCAGCCAAGGGGCCCAGACAACCCAGTACTTC. This codes for CASSQGAQTTQYF. The chain is built from TRBV4-3 and TRBJ2-5; D gene ambiguous. CDR3 size: 13 residues. Germline CDR1 and CDR2: LGHNA and YSLEER. V was cut by 1 base and J by 8 bases, with 11 bases left in between.

The chain's CDR3 is CASSYQNNEQFF. CDR3 DNA: TGTGCCAGCAGTTACCAGAACAATGAGCAGTTCTTC. The V and J genes are TRBV6-5 and TRBJ2-1, with D unclear. V lost 2 bases, J lost 5 bases, and 4 bases lay in between. Germline V gene data show CDR1 as MNHEY and CDR2 as SVGAGI. The CDR3 has 12 residues.

This chain uses TRBV11-2 with TRBJ2-5, with 7 bases fitting TRBD1. The CDR3 runs 15 residues. After removal of 4 bases from V and 2 bases from J, the junction contained 7 bases not matched to a gene. The germline V gene encodes CDR1 SGHAT and CDR2 FQNNGV. This CDR3 reads CASSSTGQAQETQYF. CDR3 in DNA: TGTGCCAGCAGCTCGACCGGACAGGCACAAGAGACCCAGTACTTC.

The chain carries TRBV4-3 and TRBJ1-4; D is unresolved. The CDR3 is 14 amino acids. The germline V and J ends were trimmed by 1 base and 8 bases, with 11 bases remaining between them. Per the germline V gene, CDR1 is LGHNA and CDR2 is YSLEER. The CDR3 sequence: CASSQGGNGEKLFF. CDR3 coding DNA: TGCGCCAGCAGCCAAGGAGGGAATGGGGAAAAACTGTTTTTT.

This chain's CDR3 is CSVDRDQETQYF. In DNA form, the CDR3 reads TGCAGCGTGGACAGGGATCAAGAGACCCAGTACTTC. The V gene is TRBV29-1, the J gene TRBJ2-5, with 8 bases aligning to TRBD1. The germline V gene encodes CDR1 SQVTM and CDR2 ANQGSEA. The CDR3 sequence is 12 residues long. With 6 bases clipped from V and 2 bases from J, the junction kept 2 bases outside the gene matches.

V usage is TRBV5-6 and J usage is TRBJ2-1; D unresolved. Trimming cost V 0 bases and J 7 bases, with 8 bases left between them. The germline CDR1 and CDR2 sequences are SGHDT and YYEEEE. The CDR3 has 13 amino acids. DNA of the CDR3: TGTGCCAGCAGCTTGGAGGTTTGGAATGAGCAGTTCTTC. Translated, it gives CASSLEVWNEQFF.